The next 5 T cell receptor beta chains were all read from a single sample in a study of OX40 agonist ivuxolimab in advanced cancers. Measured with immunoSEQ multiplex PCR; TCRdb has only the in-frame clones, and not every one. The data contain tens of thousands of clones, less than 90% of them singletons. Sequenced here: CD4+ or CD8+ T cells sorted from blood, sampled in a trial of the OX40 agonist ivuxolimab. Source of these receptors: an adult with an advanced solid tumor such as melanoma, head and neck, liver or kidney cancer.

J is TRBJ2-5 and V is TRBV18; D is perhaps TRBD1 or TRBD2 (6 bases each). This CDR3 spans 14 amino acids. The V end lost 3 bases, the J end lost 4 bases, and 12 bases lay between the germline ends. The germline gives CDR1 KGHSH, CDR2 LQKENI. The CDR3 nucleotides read TGTGCCAGCTCACCGCCTCGGGGGCCAGAGACCCAGTACTTC. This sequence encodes CASSPPRGPETQYF.

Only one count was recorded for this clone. CDR3 sequence reads: CASRGVVNQPQHF. CDR3 DNA: TGTGCCAGTAGAGGGGTGGTAAATCAGCCCCAGCATTTT. This chain uses TRBV19 with TRBJ1-5, with D possibly TRBD1 on 5 matching bases. The V end lost 6 bases, the J end lost 4 bases, and 10 bases lay between the germline ends. Germline-derived CDR1 and CDR2 are LNHDA and SQIVND (reference sequence). The length of the CDR3 is 13 residues.

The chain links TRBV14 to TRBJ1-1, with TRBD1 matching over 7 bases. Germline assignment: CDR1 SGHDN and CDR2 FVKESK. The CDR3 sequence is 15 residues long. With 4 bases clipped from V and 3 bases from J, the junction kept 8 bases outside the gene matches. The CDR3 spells CASSPRQGWDTEAFF. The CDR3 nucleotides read TGTGCCAGCAGCCCCCGACAGGGCTGGGACACTGAAGCTTTCTTT.

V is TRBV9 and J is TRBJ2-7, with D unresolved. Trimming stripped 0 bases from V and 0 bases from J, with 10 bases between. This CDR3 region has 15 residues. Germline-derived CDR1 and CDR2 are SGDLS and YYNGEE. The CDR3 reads CASSVGVRDSYEQYF. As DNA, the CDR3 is TGTGCCAGCAGCGTAGGGGTTAGGGACTCCTACGAGCAGTACTTC.

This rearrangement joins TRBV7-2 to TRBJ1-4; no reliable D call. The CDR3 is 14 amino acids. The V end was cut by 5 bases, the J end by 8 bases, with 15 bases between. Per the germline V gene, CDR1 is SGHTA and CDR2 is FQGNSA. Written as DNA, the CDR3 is TGTGCCAGCAGCGGTATCGATCCCAGCGAAAAACTGTTTTTT. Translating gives CASSGIDPSEKLFF.